This is a list of T cell receptor beta chains from one sample in a study of T cell repertoires in cytomegalovirus infection. TCRdb independently ran MiXCR on the reads; one entry per CDR3 protein. The profile shows fewer than 900,000 distinct CDR3 sequences, roughly 29% of them singletons. Their specific antigens are unknown. The sample was cultured CD8+ T cells from PBMCs, taken from culture after CMV antigen stimulation. Source of these receptors: a human donor in good health (CMV status not recorded). Some clones in this sample may be carry-over from other donors' samples. The CDR3 runs from the conserved cysteine through the conserved F or W. D genes are given only for firm matches. Size is stated for part of the rows, as once, few or many counts, or as a class when the clone is expanded.

d_call	clone_size	v_call	j_call	cdr3_nt	cdr3_aa
NA	NA	TRBV7-9	TRBJ1-6	TGTGCCAGCAGCTCAAGGGACATCTCAAACTCACCCCTCCACTTT	CASSSRDISNSPLHF
TRBD1	once	TRBV2	TRBJ2-1	TGTGCCAGCAGTGGAGAGGGGGCTTCCTACAATGAGCAGTTCTTC	CASSGEGASYNEQFF
NA	NA	TRBV7-9	TRBJ1-2	TGTGCCAGCAGCTTAGAAGTTCGGACAGTCACCTCCTATGGCTACACCTTC	CASSLEVRTVTSYGYTF
TRBD2	NA	TRBV7-6	TRBJ2-3	TGTGCCAGCACCTTAAGACTAGCGGGGGGCACAGATACGCAGTATTTT	CASTLRLAGGTDTQYF
NA	few	TRBV5-8	TRBJ2-1	TGTGCCAGCAGCTTGGGTGGTCCCCCCCAGTTCTTC	CASSLGGPPQFF
TRBD2	NA	TRBV20-1	TRBJ2-7	TGCAGTGCACGACTAGCGGCCTCCTACGAGCAGTACTTC	CSARLAASYEQYF
TRBD1	few	TRBV28	TRBJ2-3	TGTGCCAGCAGGTCCTACAGGGGGGCGACACCCACAGATACGCAGTATTTT	CASRSYRGATPTDTQYF
NA	few	TRBV25-1	TRBJ1-1	TGTGCCAGCAGTGAACCTCTCACAGGGAGTAAAGCTTTCTTT	CASSEPLTGSKAFF
TRBD1	NA	TRBV6-1	TRBJ1-5	TGTGCCAGCAGTGACGACAGGGAGAATCAGCCCCAGCATTTT	CASSDDRENQPQHF
NA	NA	TRBV4-1	TRBJ1-5	TGTGCCAGCAGCCAATGGGACAACAATCAGCCCCAGCATTTT	CASSQWDNNQPQHF
TRBD2	few	TRBV3-1	TRBJ2-5	TGTGCCAGCAGCCACCCGGGACTAGCGTCCGGGACCCAGTACTTC	CASSHPGLASGTQYF
NA	few	TRBV7-8	TRBJ1-2	TGTGCCAGCAGCTTAGAAACCCTGGGGGGAGTCTATGGCTACACCTTC	CASSLETLGGVYGYTF
TRBD2	NA	TRBV4-3	TRBJ2-1	TGCGCCAGCAGCCAAGAAGGACTAGCGGGGGGGTCTTACAATGAGCAGTTCTTC	CASSQEGLAGGSYNEQFF
NA	NA	TRBV6-1	TRBJ1-2	TGTGCCAGCAGTGAAGATCCGGGCAGGCCTTACCCCTATGGCTACACCTTC	CASSEDPGRPYPYGYTF
TRBD1	many	TRBV6-5	TRBJ2-1	TGTGCCAGCAGTTACGGACAGGGGGCTCTCAATGAGCAGTTCTTC	CASSYGQGALNEQFF
TRBD1	NA	TRBV4-1	TRBJ1-2	TGCGCCAGCAGCCAAGCCAGGGGGCCCGATGGCTACACCTTC	CASSQARGPDGYTF
NA	NA	TRBV19	TRBJ2-5	TGTGCCAGTAGTATCCCCCAAGAGACCCAGTACTTC	CASSIPQETQYF
NA	many	TRBV7-6	TRBJ2-7	TGTGCCAGCAGTTTGGGACTCGCGGTACCCTACGAGCAGTACTTC	CASSLGLAVPYEQYF
NA	NA	TRBV11-3	TRBJ2-2	TGTGCCAGCAGCCCCGACAGAAAGACCGGGGAGCTGTTTTTT	CASSPDRKTGELFF
NA	many	TRBV7-6	TRBJ2-2	TGTGCCAGCAGCTTGTGGGGGCGACCCACCGGGGAGCTGTTTTTT	CASSLWGRPTGELFF
TRBD2	NA	TRBV27	TRBJ2-2	TGTGCCAGCACTCCGGGACTAGCGGGATTTGGGGAGCTGTTTTTT	CASTPGLAGFGELFF
TRBD1	few	TRBV12-3/TRBV12-4	TRBJ2-5	TGTGCCAGCAGGACCGGGACAGGTCGCGCCCTAGGGGAGACCCAGTACTTC	CASRTGTGRALGETQYF
NA	many	TRBV12-3/TRBV12-4	TRBJ1-5	TGTGCCAGCAGTCCCCCCGGGGCGGGAAATCAGCCCCAGCATTTT	CASSPPGAGNQPQHF